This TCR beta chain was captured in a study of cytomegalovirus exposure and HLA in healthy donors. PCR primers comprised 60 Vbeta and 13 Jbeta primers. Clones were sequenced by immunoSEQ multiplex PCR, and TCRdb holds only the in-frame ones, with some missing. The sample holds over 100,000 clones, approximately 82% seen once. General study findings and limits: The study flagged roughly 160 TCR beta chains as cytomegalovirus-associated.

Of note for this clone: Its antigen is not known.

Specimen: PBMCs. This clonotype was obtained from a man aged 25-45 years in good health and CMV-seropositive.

DNA of the CDR3: TGTGCCAGCAGTCCATCCCAACCCAGGGAGGGCAATCAGCCCCAGCATTTT. Translating it yields CASSPSQPREGNQPQHF. The gene calls are TRBV28 and TRBJ1-5; tentatively, D is TRBD1 (5 bases). CDR1 is MDHEN and CDR2 is SYDVKM in the germline V gene. The CDR3 extends over 17 amino acids. Trimming cost V 5 bases and J 2 bases, with 19 bases left between them.